This is a list of T cell receptor beta chains from one sample in a study of blood T cell repertoires in COVID-19. Produced via immunoSEQ multiplex PCR; TCRdb's table is partial and in-frame only. The sample shows some 700,000 clones, around 90% of them seen only once. Specimen: peripheral blood. The source is a woman aged 18-29 years with acute or convalescent COVID-19. Each CDR3 is given with its conserved first and last residue. Each record gives: CDR3 protein, CDR3 DNA, clone size, V gene, D gene, J gene. The D gene is left open where the match is weak. Clone size is not always given. Where it is, it says once, few, many or a class for expanded clones.

CDR3: CASSRTAGVDYGYTF
DNA: TGCGCCAGCAGCCGGACCGCGGGAGTTGACTATGGCTACACCTTC
size: NA
V: TRBV5-1
D: NA
J: TRBJ1-2

CDR3: CASSPQGKYTEAFF
DNA: TGTGCCAGCAGTCCCCAGGGAAAGTACACTGAAGCTTTCTTT
size: once
V: TRBV28
D: NA
J: TRBJ1-1

CDR3: CASTNRGGTEAFF
DNA: TGTGCCAGCACGAACAGGGGAGGCACTGAAGCTTTCTTT
size: NA
V: TRBV6-5
D: TRBD1
J: TRBJ1-1

CDR3: CASSLDLSTANYGYTF
DNA: TGTGCCAGCAGCTTGGATTTGTCGACAGCAAACTATGGCTACACCTTC
size: NA
V: TRBV5-4
D: NA
J: TRBJ1-2

CDR3: CASSLGGQGARTEAFF
DNA: TGTGCCAGCAGCTTAGGAGGGCAGGGGGCGCGGACTGAAGCTTTCTTT
size: NA
V: TRBV7-9
D: TRBD1
J: TRBJ1-1

CDR3: CASSRDRATEAFF
DNA: TGTGCCAGCAGCCGGGACAGGGCAACTGAAGCTTTCTTT
size: NA
V: TRBV7-3
D: TRBD1
J: TRBJ1-1

CDR3: CASSYSGRDSPLHF
DNA: TGTGCCAGCAGTTACTCGGGCAGGGATTCACCCCTCCACTTT
size: NA
V: TRBV6-6
D: NA
J: TRBJ1-6

CDR3: CASSYYGQGRNSPLHF
DNA: TGTGCCAGCAGTTACTACGGACAGGGGCGTAATTCACCCCTCCACTTT
size: NA
V: TRBV6-5
D: TRBD1
J: TRBJ1-6

CDR3: CASAPDRGMNTEAFF
DNA: TGTGCCAGCGCTCCGGACAGGGGGATGAACACTGAAGCTTTCTTT
size: NA
V: TRBV25-1
D: TRBD1
J: TRBJ1-1

CDR3: CASSRGGPGYTF
DNA: TGTGCCAGCAGTCGGGGAGGACCTGGCTACACCTTC
size: NA
V: TRBV2
D: NA
J: TRBJ1-2

CDR3: CASRFSGSSYEQYF
DNA: TGTGCCAGCCGATTTAGCGGGAGCTCCTACGAGCAGTACTTC
size: NA
V: TRBV7-2
D: TRBD2
J: TRBJ2-7

CDR3: CASSSHRGKQAFF
DNA: TGTGCCAGCAGCTCACACAGGGGAAAACAAGCTTTCTTT
size: NA
V: TRBV7-2
D: TRBD1
J: TRBJ1-1

CDR3: CAWRRKDLNTEAFF
DNA: TGTGCCTGGAGGCGGAAAGATCTGAACACTGAAGCTTTCTTT
size: NA
V: TRBV30
D: NA
J: TRBJ1-1

CDR3: CASTGFLTGSEVYTF
DNA: TGTGCCAGTACCGGTTTTTTGACAGGGTCCGAGGTCTACACCTTC
size: few
V: TRBV19
D: TRBD1
J: TRBJ1-2

CDR3: CASSYVIGQSQETQYF
DNA: TGTGCCAGCAGTTACGTCATCGGACAATCACAAGAGACCCAGTACTTC
size: NA
V: TRBV6-5
D: NA
J: TRBJ2-5

CDR3: CASSGGTGSATGELFF
DNA: TGTGCCAGCAGTGGCGGTACAGGGTCCGCCACCGGGGAGCTGTTTTTT
size: NA
V: TRBV6-1
D: NA
J: TRBJ2-2

CDR3: CAWSLGQTSNQPQHF
DNA: TGTGCCTGGAGTTTGGGGCAGACTAGCAATCAGCCCCAGCATTTT
size: NA
V: TRBV30
D: NA
J: TRBJ1-5

CDR3: CSVAGAISYEQYF
DNA: TGCAGCGTTGCAGGGGCGATATCCTACGAGCAGTACTTC
size: NA
V: TRBV29-1
D: NA
J: TRBJ2-7

CDR3: CASSYAGTAVGAFF
DNA: TGTGCCAGCAGTTACGCCGGGACAGCGGTCGGAGCTTTCTTT
size: NA
V: TRBV6-2/TRBV6-3
D: TRBD1
J: TRBJ1-1

CDR3: CASSFGEGQPQHF
DNA: TGTGCCAGCAGTTTCGGTGAGGGTCAGCCCCAGCATTTT
size: NA
V: TRBV12-3/TRBV12-4
D: NA
J: TRBJ1-5

CDR3: CASSLQGGLGQPQHF
DNA: TGTGCCAGCAGTTTACAGGGGGGACTGGGACAGCCCCAGCATTTT
size: NA
V: TRBV27
D: TRBD1
J: TRBJ1-5

CDR3: CASSLTGRTDTQYF
DNA: TGTGCCAGCAGCTTGACAGGACGCACAGATACGCAGTATTTT
size: NA
V: TRBV5-4
D: NA
J: TRBJ2-3

CDR3: CASSFLLSKSSYNSPLHF
DNA: TGTGCCAGCAGCTTTCTTCTTTCCAAGAGCTCCTATAATTCACCCCTCCACTTT
size: NA
V: TRBV5-5
D: NA
J: TRBJ1-6

CDR3: CASSFKQAYNQPQHF
DNA: TGTGCCAGCAGCTTTAAACAGGCTTACAATCAGCCCCAGCATTTT
size: few
V: TRBV7-8
D: NA
J: TRBJ1-5

CDR3: CATAGSAKNIQYF
DNA: TGTGCCACCGCGGGGAGTGCCAAAAACATTCAGTACTTC
size: NA
V: TRBV12-3/TRBV12-4
D: NA
J: TRBJ2-4

CDR3: CATSDPIRDRDNEQFF
DNA: TGTGCCACCAGTGACCCGATCCGGGACAGGGACAATGAGCAGTTCTTC
size: once
V: TRBV24-1
D: TRBD1
J: TRBJ2-1

CDR3: CASSLGGDTQYF
DNA: TGTGCCAGCAGTTTAGGAGGAGATACGCAGTATTTT
size: NA
V: TRBV12-3/TRBV12-4
D: NA
J: TRBJ2-3

CDR3: CASSTPPGQDSYEQYF
DNA: TGTGCCAGCAGCACCCCACCGGGACAGGACTCCTACGAGCAGTACTTC
size: once
V: TRBV21-1
D: NA
J: TRBJ2-7

CDR3: CASSVRDSDSGNTIYF
DNA: TGTGCCAGCAGCGTAAGGGACAGTGACTCTGGAAACACCATATATTTT
size: NA
V: TRBV9
D: TRBD1
J: TRBJ1-3

CDR3: CASSYSGQGRGPLHF
DNA: TGTGCCAGCAGTTACTCCGGACAGGGCCGGGGACCCCTCCACTTT
size: once
V: TRBV6-6
D: TRBD1
J: TRBJ1-6

CDR3: CASSLAGTGVKLFF
DNA: TGTGCCAGCAGCCTGGCCGGGACAGGGGTTAAGCTGTTTTTT
size: NA
V: TRBV5-5
D: TRBD1
J: TRBJ2-2

CDR3: CASSFRSSGNTIYF
DNA: TGTGCCAGCAGCTTCCGGTCATCTGGAAACACCATATATTTT
size: NA
V: TRBV7-2
D: NA
J: TRBJ1-3

CDR3: CASSFGTGTNEKLFF
DNA: TGCGCCAGCAGCTTTGGGACAGGGACTAATGAAAAACTGTTTTTT
size: NA
V: TRBV5-1
D: TRBD1
J: TRBJ1-4

CDR3: CASSLAGISSDTQYF
DNA: TGCGCCAGCAGCTTGGCCGGGATTTCCTCAGATACGCAGTATTTT
size: NA
V: TRBV5-1
D: NA
J: TRBJ2-3

CDR3: CASSSGGSNEQFF
DNA: TGTGCCAGCAGTAGCGGTGGGTCCAATGAGCAGTTCTTC
size: NA
V: TRBV9
D: NA
J: TRBJ2-1

CDR3: CASRTGLANTEAFF
DNA: TGTGCCAGCCGCACTGGTCTAGCGAACACTGAAGCTTTCTTT
size: few
V: TRBV3-1/TRBV3-2
D: NA
J: TRBJ1-1

CDR3: CASSLNGYGYTF
DNA: TGTGCCAGCAGTTTAAACGGCTATGGCTACACCTTC
size: NA
V: TRBV12-3/TRBV12-4
D: NA
J: TRBJ1-2

CDR3: CASIGESGELFF
DNA: TGCGCCAGCATCGGGGAATCCGGGGAGCTGTTTTTT
size: NA
V: TRBV5-1
D: NA
J: TRBJ2-2

CDR3: CAWSADIRNQPQHF
DNA: TGTGCCTGGAGCGCGGATATTAGGAATCAGCCCCAGCATTTT
size: NA
V: TRBV30
D: NA
J: TRBJ1-5

CDR3: CASSPGQGGRGVEKLFF
DNA: TGTGCCAGCTCACCCGGACAGGGCGGTCGCGGTGTTGAAAAACTGTTTTTT
size: NA
V: TRBV18
D: TRBD1
J: TRBJ1-4

CDR3: CATSRDSLREQYF
DNA: TGTGCCACCAGCAGAGATAGCCTACGGGAGCAGTACTTC
size: few
V: TRBV15
D: NA
J: TRBJ2-7

CDR3: CASSSMAGLNYGYTF
DNA: TGTGCCAGCAGCAGCATGGCAGGATTAAACTATGGCTACACCTTC
size: NA
V: TRBV21-1
D: NA
J: TRBJ1-2

CDR3: CASSVDSQRGYTF
DNA: TGTGCCAGCAGCGTAGACAGCCAACGTGGCTACACCTTC
size: NA
V: TRBV9
D: NA
J: TRBJ1-2

CDR3: CASSAWTSYGYTF
DNA: TGTGCCAGCAGCGCCTGGACATCCTATGGCTACACCTTC
size: NA
V: TRBV9
D: NA
J: TRBJ1-2

CDR3: CASSLRGGGYQPQHF
DNA: TGTGCCAGCAGTTTAAGGGGGGGAGGGTATCAGCCCCAGCATTTT
size: NA
V: TRBV27
D: NA
J: TRBJ1-5

CDR3: CASSIPAGRHLYYEQYF
DNA: TGTGCCAGTAGTATCCCCGCGGGCCGCCATTTATACTACGAGCAGTACTTC
size: NA
V: TRBV19
D: NA
J: TRBJ2-7

CDR3: CASSPAQGTFPYGYTF
DNA: TGTGCCAGCAGTCCCGCGCAGGGGACCTTCCCATATGGCTACACCTTC
size: NA
V: TRBV2
D: NA
J: TRBJ1-2

CDR3: CASSPNQGRTNEKLFF
DNA: TGTGCCAGCTCACCAAATCAGGGTAGGACTAATGAAAAACTGTTTTTT
size: few
V: TRBV18
D: NA
J: TRBJ1-4

CDR3: CASSLGGLGTEAFF
DNA: TGTGCCAGCAGCTTAGGGGGGCTGGGCACTGAAGCTTTCTTT
size: once
V: TRBV11-2
D: NA
J: TRBJ1-1

CDR3: CAISEGGGMNTEAFF
DNA: TGTGCCATCAGTGAAGGGGGGGGGATGAACACTGAAGCTTTCTTT
size: NA
V: TRBV10-3
D: NA
J: TRBJ1-1

CDR3: CSASRGTQPQHF
DNA: TGCAGTGCTAGTAGGGGCACGCAGCCCCAGCATTTT
size: NA
V: TRBV20-1
D: NA
J: TRBJ1-5

CDR3: CASSSLNRQFQETQYF
DNA: TGTGCCAGCAGCTCACTGAATCGACAGTTCCAAGAGACCCAGTACTTC
size: NA
V: TRBV7-9
D: NA
J: TRBJ2-5

CDR3: CSASNRVNSPLHF
DNA: TGCAGTGCTAGTAACAGGGTCAATTCACCCCTCCACTTT
size: NA
V: TRBV20-1
D: NA
J: TRBJ1-6

CDR3: CASSTETIGNTIYF
DNA: TGTGCCAGCTCCACCGAGACAATTGGAAACACCATATATTTT
size: NA
V: TRBV18
D: NA
J: TRBJ1-3

CDR3: CASSLQKLNTEAFF
DNA: TGTGCCAGCAGCTTACAGAAACTGAACACTGAAGCTTTCTTT
size: NA
V: TRBV7-3
D: NA
J: TRBJ1-1

CDR3: CASSPRDTNTDTQYF
DNA: TGTGCCAGTAGCCCTCGGGACACAAACACAGATACGCAGTATTTT
size: NA
V: TRBV19
D: NA
J: TRBJ2-3

CDR3: CASSWTSVDTEAFF
DNA: TGTGCCAGCAGCTGGACTTCGGTGGACACTGAAGCTTTCTTT
size: NA
V: TRBV5-6
D: NA
J: TRBJ1-1

CDR3: CASSPRDRGNEKLFF
DNA: TGTGCCAGTAGTCCCCGGGACAGGGGTAATGAAAAACTGTTTTTT
size: NA
V: TRBV19
D: TRBD1
J: TRBJ1-4

CDR3: CASWTGEAEAFF
DNA: TGTGCCAGTTGGACAGGGGAGGCTGAAGCTTTCTTT
size: NA
V: TRBV19
D: TRBD1
J: TRBJ1-1